This T cell receptor beta chain appears in the sequencing data of a study of CXCR3-negative and CXCR3-positive naive CD8 T cells. Study in general: Total TRB output reached about 135 million reads, about 1.5 +/- 0.3 million per library.

For this clonotype: Antigen specificity is unknown.

Naive CD8+ T cells showed CD45RO-CCR7+CD27+CD95-. Germline-derived CDR1 and CDR2 are LGHNA and YSLEER. The CDR3 sequence is 16 residues long. Broader study findings: Naive cells that were CXCR3-positive had more hydrophobic TRB CDR3s (compared with CXCR3-negative naive cells). Memory cells showed distinct TRBV-TRBJ patterns, while the two naive subsets matched.

cDNA libraries for TRB were generated by 5' RACE incorporating UMI labels. TCRdb re-called the 5' RACE reads; one entry per CDR3 protein, DNA not given. Seen in this sample are 130,000 or so distinct CDR3 sequences; the ten most common clones hold 0.29%. The TCR was taken from a human donor in good health. Some clones in this sample may be carry-over from other donors' samples. The source material was naive CXCR3- CD8+ T cells from blood. Subset described: CD45RO-CCR7+CD27+CD95- naive CD8+ T cells lacking CXCR3 (TNR3-). The V and J genes are TRBV4-3 and TRBJ1-1. The CDR3 protein is CASSQDRGSLNTEAFF.